Described below is a single T cell receptor beta chain sequence and its context. Its antigen is undetermined. These data come from a study of cytomegalovirus exposure and HLA in healthy donors. Study-wide results and limits: After further analysis at a later stage, roughly 16,000 TCR beta sequences were associated with HLA alleles at 0.05 false discovery rate. TRBV6-2, TRBV6-3 and some other V segments were unresolvable in 87-base-pair reads. CMV serostatus was the sole immune exposure information available.

13 Jbeta primers and 60 Vbeta primers were used for the PCR. Libraries were prepared by immunoSEQ multiplex PCR; TCRdb keeps only in-frame clonotypes and omits some of them. The table includes 65,000 to 100,000 clones, roughly three quarters detected once. The CDR3 is 13 residues long. With 6 bases clipped from V and 6 bases from J, the junction kept 2 bases outside the gene matches. Looked up from germline, CDR1 is MNHEY and CDR2 is SMNVEV (reference sequence). The V call is TRBV27, the J call TRBJ2-1; 10 bases are a match to TRBD2. The TCR sequence derives from a man between 35 and 55 years old in good health and CMV-seronegative. Sequencing was carried out using PBMCs. CDR3 DNA sequence: TGTGCCAGCAGCCAGCGGGGGGGCAATGAGCAGTTCTTC. Protein product: CASSQRGGNEQFF.